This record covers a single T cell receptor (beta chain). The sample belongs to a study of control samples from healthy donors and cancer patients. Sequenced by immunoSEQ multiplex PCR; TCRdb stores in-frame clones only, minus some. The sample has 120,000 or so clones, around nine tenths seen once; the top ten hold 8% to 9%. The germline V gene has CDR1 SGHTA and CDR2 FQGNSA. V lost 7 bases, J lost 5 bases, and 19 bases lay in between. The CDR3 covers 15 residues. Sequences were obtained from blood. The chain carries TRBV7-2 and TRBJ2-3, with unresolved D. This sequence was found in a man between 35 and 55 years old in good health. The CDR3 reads CASTYAEQRRDTQYF. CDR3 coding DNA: TGTGCCAGCACATATGCCGAACAGCGCAGAGATACGCAGTATTTT. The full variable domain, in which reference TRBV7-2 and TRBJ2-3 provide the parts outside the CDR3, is GAGVSQSPSNKVTEKGKDVELRCDPISGHTALYWYRQSLGQGLEFLIYFQGNSAPDKSGLPSDRFSAERTGGSVSTLTIQRTQQEDSAVYLCASTYAEQRRDTQYFGPGTRLTVL.